The entry below describes one TCR beta chain. Its antigen target is currently unknown. Base quality data are lacking; no much larger clone is found one base away. The immunoSEQ Assay, a bias-controlled multiplex PCR, was used to amplify TCRbeta CDR3 regions from genomic DNA. Regarding the original processing steps: The number of nucleated cells in each sample was estimated from the amplification of reference gene primers within the assay. To quantify the absolute abundance of each unique TCRbeta CDR3 rearrangement, sequence reads were collapsed and filtered. For each sample, productive Simpson clonality was calculated as the square root of Simpson's diversity index across productive rearrangements. As stored in TCRdb, this immuneACCESS dataset retains in-frame rearrangements with V and J assigned. A fraction of the clones does not appear; measured against another copy, unresolved V genes explain less than half of the discrepancy, and the remainder lacks a known reason. V and J calls and clone size follow that table, whereas D and trimming were derived from the DNA. The sample records some 200,000 clones, approximately 85% of which are singletons. The ten largest clones take up about 9.1% of the sample.

This entry belongs to a study of blood T cell repertoires in COVID-19 (dated by TCRdb to about 2020). In the study overall: Samples covering the acute and convalescent phases of COVID-19 were provided by collaborators in the United States, Italy and Spain. The repertoires were released in a freely available public database intended as a resource for research on the immune response to SARS-CoV-2. Samples came from the ongoing ImmuneRACE study (first 160 participants) plus 1,254 subjects from 6 global collaborators. Where HLA class I and class II types were available, the types were taken from metadata supplied by the sample provider, not from assay-based typing. The prospective study material was composed of cDNA or gDNA derived from T cells, B-cell-depleted T cells, or PBMCs. A de-identified subject ID, COVID-19 status, age in years and sex were almost always included in the sample metadata. The dataset comprised deeply sampled blood TCRbeta repertoires from subjects exposed to, actively infected with, or recovered from COVID-19.

From the cysteine through the phenylalanine, the CDR3 covers 15 amino acids. The sequence is cut down to CDR3 DNA, 45 bases in frame from base 1. CDR1 SGHRS and CDR2 YFSETQ were looked up in the germline V gene. Here V drops 0 bases and J drops 7 bases, and the junction holds 6 bases not matched to any gene. Each collaborating institution followed its own protocols to collect whole blood in K2EDTA tubes. For TCRbeta analysis, collaborator samples were shipped as frozen whole blood, as isolated PBMCs, or as DNA extracted from either sample type. General findings and caveats noted by the study authors: The amount of clinical and demographic metadata varied by source and participant and was provided uncurated.

The TCR was taken from a woman older than 75 with acute or convalescent COVID-19. The sequencing sample was made of peripheral blood. The rearrangement combines TRBV5-1 with TRBJ2-2, and 7 junctional nucleotides match TRBD1. The DNA reads TGCGCCAGCAGCTTGGACGAGGGGGCGGACGGGGAGCTGTTTTTT. This encodes CASSLDEGADGELFF.